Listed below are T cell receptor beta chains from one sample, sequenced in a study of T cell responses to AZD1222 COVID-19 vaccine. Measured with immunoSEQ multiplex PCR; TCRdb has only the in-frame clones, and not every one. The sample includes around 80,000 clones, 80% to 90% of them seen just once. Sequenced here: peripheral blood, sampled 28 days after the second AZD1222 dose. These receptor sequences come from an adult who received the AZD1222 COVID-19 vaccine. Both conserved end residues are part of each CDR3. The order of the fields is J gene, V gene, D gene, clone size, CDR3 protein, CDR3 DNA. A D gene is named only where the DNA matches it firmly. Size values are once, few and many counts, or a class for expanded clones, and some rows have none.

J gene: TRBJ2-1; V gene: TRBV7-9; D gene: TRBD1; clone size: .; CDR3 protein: CASSGTVSNFNEQFF; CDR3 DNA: TGTGCCAGCAGCGGGACAGTGTCCAACTTCAATGAGCAGTTCTTC
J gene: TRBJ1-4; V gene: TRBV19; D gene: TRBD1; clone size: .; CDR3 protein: CASSPTGTAKLFF; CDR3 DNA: TGTGCCAGTAGCCCGACAGGGACGGCAAAACTGTTTTTT
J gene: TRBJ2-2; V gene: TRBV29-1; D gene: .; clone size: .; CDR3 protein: CSVASYGTGELFF; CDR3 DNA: TGCAGCGTTGCTAGCTATGGCACCGGGGAGCTGTTTTTT
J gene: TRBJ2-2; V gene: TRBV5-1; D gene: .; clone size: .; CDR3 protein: CASSYPTGELFF; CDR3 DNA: TGCGCCAGCAGCTATCCGACCGGGGAGCTGTTTTTT
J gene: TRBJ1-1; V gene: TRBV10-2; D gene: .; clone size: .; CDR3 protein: CASSEGAGEAFF; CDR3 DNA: TGCGCCAGCAGTGAAGGGGCAGGGGAAGCTTTCTTT
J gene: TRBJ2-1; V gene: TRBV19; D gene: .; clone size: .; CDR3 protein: CASMVGARNEQFF; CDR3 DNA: TGTGCCAGTATGGTCGGGGCTCGCAATGAGCAGTTCTTC
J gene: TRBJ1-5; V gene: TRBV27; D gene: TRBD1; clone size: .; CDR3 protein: CASSTHDRGSNQPQHF; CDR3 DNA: TGTGCCAGCAGCACCCATGACAGGGGTAGCAATCAGCCCCAGCATTTT
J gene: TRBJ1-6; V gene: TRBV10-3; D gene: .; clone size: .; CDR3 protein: CAISEGGGHPNSPLHF; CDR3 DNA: TGTGCCATCAGTGAGGGTGGGGGACACCCTAATTCACCCCTCCACTTT
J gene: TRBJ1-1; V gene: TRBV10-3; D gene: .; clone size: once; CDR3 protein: CAISGGLFAYTEAFF; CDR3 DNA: TGTGCCATCAGTGGCGGCCTGTTCGCCTACACTGAAGCTTTCTTT
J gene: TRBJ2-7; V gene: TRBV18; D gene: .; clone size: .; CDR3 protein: CASSSTAGSSYEQYF; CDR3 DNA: TGTGCCAGCTCATCCACAGCCGGCAGCTCCTACGAGCAGTACTTC
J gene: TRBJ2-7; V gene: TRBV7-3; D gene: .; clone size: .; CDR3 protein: CASSLGSRGEQYF; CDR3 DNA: TGTGCCAGCAGCTTAGGGTCCCGAGGCGAGCAGTACTTC
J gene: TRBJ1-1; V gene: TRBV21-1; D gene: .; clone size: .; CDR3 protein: CASSKGSAHLMNTEAFF; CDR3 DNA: TGTGCCAGCAGCAAAGGGTCAGCCCATCTTATGAACACTGAAGCTTTCTTT
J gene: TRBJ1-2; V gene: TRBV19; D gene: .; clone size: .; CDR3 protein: CASSISTAHGYTF; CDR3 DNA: TGTGCCAGTAGTATTTCCACAGCTCATGGCTACACCTTC
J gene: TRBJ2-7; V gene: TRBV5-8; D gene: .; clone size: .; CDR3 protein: CASSFGRVYEQYF; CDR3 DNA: TGTGCCAGCAGCTTTGGCAGGGTCTACGAGCAGTACTTC
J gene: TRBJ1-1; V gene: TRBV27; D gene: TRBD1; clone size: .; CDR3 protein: CASRQGAVGTEAFF; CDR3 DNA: TGTGCCAGCAGACAGGGGGCCGTTGGCACTGAAGCTTTCTTT
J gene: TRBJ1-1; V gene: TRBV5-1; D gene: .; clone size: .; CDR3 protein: CASSYGTAGGNTEAFF; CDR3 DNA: TGCGCCAGCAGCTATGGGACGGCGGGTGGGAACACTGAAGCTTTCTTT
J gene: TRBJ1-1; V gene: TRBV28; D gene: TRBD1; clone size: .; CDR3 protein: CASSLGTGGGSTEAFF; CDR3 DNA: TGTGCCAGCAGTTTAGGGACAGGGGGAGGCAGCACTGAAGCTTTCTTT
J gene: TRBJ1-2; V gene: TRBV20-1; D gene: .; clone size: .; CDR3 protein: CSVGSYGYTF; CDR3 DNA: TGCAGTGTCGGGTCCTATGGCTACACCTTC
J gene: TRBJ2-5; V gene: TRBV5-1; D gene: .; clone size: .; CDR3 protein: CASHHTTGQMDAQYF; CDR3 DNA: TGCGCCAGCCACCACACCACCGGACAGATGGACGCCCAGTACTTC
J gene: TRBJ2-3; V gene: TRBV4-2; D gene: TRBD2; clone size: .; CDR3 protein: CASSRQGLEATDTQYF; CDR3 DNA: TGTGCCAGCAGCCGCCAGGGACTAGAAGCAACAGATACGCAGTATTTT
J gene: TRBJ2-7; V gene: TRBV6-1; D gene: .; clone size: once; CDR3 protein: CASSPWFESSYEQYF; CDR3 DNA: TGTGCCAGCAGTCCTTGGTTCGAGTCTTCCTACGAGCAGTACTTC
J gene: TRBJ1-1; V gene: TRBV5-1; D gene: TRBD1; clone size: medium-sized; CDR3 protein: CASSIAGTVLNTEAFF; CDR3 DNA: TGCGCCAGCAGCATCGCCGGGACAGTACTGAACACTGAAGCTTTCTTT
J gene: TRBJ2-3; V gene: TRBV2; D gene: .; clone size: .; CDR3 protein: CANKQGGRSTDTQYF; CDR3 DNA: TGTGCTAACAAGCAAGGCGGCAGGAGCACAGATACGCAGTATTTT
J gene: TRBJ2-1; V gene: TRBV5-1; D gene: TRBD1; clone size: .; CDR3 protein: CASSSYPDREQFF; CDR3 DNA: TGCGCCAGCAGCTCCTACCCGGACAGGGAGCAGTTCTTC
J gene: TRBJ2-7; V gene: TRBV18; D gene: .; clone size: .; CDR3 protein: CASSFSGDEQYF; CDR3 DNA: TGTGCCAGCTCATTTTCCGGGGACGAGCAGTACTTC
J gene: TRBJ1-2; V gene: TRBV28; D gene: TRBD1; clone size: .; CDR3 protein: CATLGGGRKRYTF; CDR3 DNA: TGTGCCACCCTAGGGGGCGGTCGTAAGCGCTACACCTTC
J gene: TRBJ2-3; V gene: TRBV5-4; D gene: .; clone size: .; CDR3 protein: CASSLDRSTDTQYF; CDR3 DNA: TGTGCCAGCAGCTTGGACAGAAGCACAGATACGCAGTATTTT
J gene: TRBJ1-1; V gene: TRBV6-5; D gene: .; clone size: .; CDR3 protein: CASSTLRGGNTEAFF; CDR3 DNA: TGTGCCAGCAGCACCCTCCGGGGGGGGAACACTGAAGCTTTCTTT
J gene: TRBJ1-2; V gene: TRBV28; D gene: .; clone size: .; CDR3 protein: CASSFLLEPQHRNYGYTF; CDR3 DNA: TGTGCCAGCAGTTTTCTGTTGGAGCCCCAACACCGCAACTATGGCTACACCTTC
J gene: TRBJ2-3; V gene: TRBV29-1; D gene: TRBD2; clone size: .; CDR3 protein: CSVNSGGAPDTQYF; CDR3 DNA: TGCAGCGTAAATAGCGGGGGGGCCCCAGATACGCAGTATTTT
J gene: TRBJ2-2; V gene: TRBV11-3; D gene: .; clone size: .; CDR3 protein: CASSSETGELFF; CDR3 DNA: TGTGCCAGCAGCAGTGAGACCGGGGAGCTGTTTTTT
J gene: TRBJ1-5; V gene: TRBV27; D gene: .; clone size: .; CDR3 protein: CASSLSHGGQPQHF; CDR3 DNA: TGTGCCAGCAGTTTATCCCATGGGGGACAGCCCCAGCATTTT
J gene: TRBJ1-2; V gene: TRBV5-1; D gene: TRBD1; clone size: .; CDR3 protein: CASSFGTDNYGYTF; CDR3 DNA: TGCGCCAGCAGCTTCGGGACAGACAACTATGGCTACACCTTC
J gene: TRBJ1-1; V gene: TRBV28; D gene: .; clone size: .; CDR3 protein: CASSYSGNTEAFF; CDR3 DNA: TGTGCCAGCAGTTACTCCGGGAACACTGAAGCTTTCTTT
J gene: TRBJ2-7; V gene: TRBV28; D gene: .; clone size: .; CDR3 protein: CASSFVSKASRAYEQYF; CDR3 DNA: TGTGCCAGCAGTTTTGTTTCCAAGGCGAGCAGGGCCTACGAGCAGTACTTC
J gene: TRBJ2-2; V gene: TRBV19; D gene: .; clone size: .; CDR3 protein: CASSIGAPNTGELFF; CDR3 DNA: TGTGCCAGTAGTATTGGGGCACCGAACACCGGGGAGCTGTTTTTT
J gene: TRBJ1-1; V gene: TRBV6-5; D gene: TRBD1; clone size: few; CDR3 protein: CASSLTGGNTEAFF; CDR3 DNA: TGTGCCAGCAGTTTGACAGGGGGGAACACTGAAGCTTTCTTT
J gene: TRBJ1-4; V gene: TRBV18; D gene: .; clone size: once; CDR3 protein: CASSLAYATNEKLFF; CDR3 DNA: TGTGCCAGCTCTCTAGCCTACGCAACTAATGAAAAACTGTTTTTT
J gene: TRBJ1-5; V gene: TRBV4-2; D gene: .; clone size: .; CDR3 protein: CASSQDRGSHQPQHF; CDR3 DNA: TGTGCCAGCAGCCAAGATCGGGGCAGTCATCAGCCCCAGCATTTT
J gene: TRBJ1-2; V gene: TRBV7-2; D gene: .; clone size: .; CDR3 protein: CASSLVLSYGYTF; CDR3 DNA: TGTGCCAGCAGCTTAGTTTTAAGCTATGGCTACACCTTC